This is a list of T cell receptor beta chains from one sample in a study of blood T cell repertoires in COVID-19. Sequenced by immunoSEQ multiplex PCR; TCRdb stores in-frame clones only, minus some. The sample has 60,000 to 85,000 clones, about 90% seen once; the top ten hold 1.9%. Sequencing was done on a sample of peripheral blood. These receptors were obtained from an elderly woman with active or convalescent COVID-19. CDR3s include the opening cysteine and the closing phenylalanine or tryptophan. The D gene is left open where the match is weak. Where a row states a size, it is once, few, many or the class of an expanded clone; other rows omit it.

d_call: TRBD1
j_call: TRBJ2-5
clone_size: .
v_call: TRBV9
cdr3_nt: TGTGCCAGCAGCGTTTCGACAGGGACCCAGACCCAGTACTTC
cdr3_aa: CASSVSTGTQTQYF

d_call: TRBD2
j_call: TRBJ2-3
clone_size: .
v_call: TRBV9
cdr3_nt: TGTGCCAGCAGTCTAGCGGGGACAGATACGCAGTATTTT
cdr3_aa: CASSLAGTDTQYF

d_call: TRBD2
j_call: TRBJ2-5
clone_size: .
v_call: TRBV18
cdr3_nt: TGTGCCAGCGCCCGGGGGGGCGAGACCCAGTACTTC
cdr3_aa: CASARGGETQYF

d_call: TRBD2
j_call: TRBJ2-2
clone_size: .
v_call: TRBV6-2/TRBV6-3
cdr3_nt: TGTGCCAGCAGTCACCTCGGGACTAGCGGGTTCCTCAACACCGGGGAGCTGTTTTTT
cdr3_aa: CASSHLGTSGFLNTGELFF

d_call: TRBD2
j_call: TRBJ2-2
clone_size: .
v_call: TRBV4-1
cdr3_nt: TGCGCCAGCAGCCTTGGCGGGAGAGTCGGGGAGCTGTTTTTT
cdr3_aa: CASSLGGRVGELFF

d_call: .
j_call: TRBJ2-7
clone_size: .
v_call: TRBV5-6
cdr3_nt: TGTGCCAGCAGCCCGGGGACATTAGGTACCTACGAGCAGTACTTC
cdr3_aa: CASSPGTLGTYEQYF

d_call: .
j_call: TRBJ2-2
clone_size: .
v_call: TRBV5-6
cdr3_nt: TGTGCCAGCAGCGACGGGACTGCTCTGATCGGGGAGCTGTTTTTT
cdr3_aa: CASSDGTALIGELFF

d_call: .
j_call: TRBJ2-7
clone_size: .
v_call: TRBV24-1
cdr3_nt: TGTGCCACCGACCGACAGGAGGCGGAGCAGTACTTC
cdr3_aa: CATDRQEAEQYF

d_call: .
j_call: TRBJ2-7
clone_size: .
v_call: TRBV29-1
cdr3_nt: TGCAGCGTTGAAGTGGCGACATCCTACGAGCAGTACTTC
cdr3_aa: CSVEVATSYEQYF

d_call: TRBD1
j_call: TRBJ1-3
clone_size: once
v_call: TRBV4-1
cdr3_nt: TGCGCCAGCAGCCAAGATTGGGTGGGACAGGGAAGGGGAAACACCATATATTTT
cdr3_aa: CASSQDWVGQGRGNTIYF

d_call: .
j_call: TRBJ1-1
clone_size: .
v_call: TRBV19
cdr3_nt: TGTGCCAGTAGTCTCCGGACACCGATGAACACTGAAGCTTTCTTT
cdr3_aa: CASSLRTPMNTEAFF

d_call: .
j_call: TRBJ2-1
clone_size: .
v_call: TRBV19
cdr3_nt: TGTGCCAGTAGGGGGGCGACCAATGAGCAGTTCTTC
cdr3_aa: CASRGATNEQFF